The present T cell receptor beta chain was sequenced within a study of CD4 T cells in relation to SARS-CoV-2 and coronaviruses. Whole-study findings and limits: In around 60% of donors, memory CD4+ clonotypes crossrecognized SARS-CoV-2 and at least one common cold coronavirus spike. Crossreactive clones expanded significantly less to SARS-CoV-2 than monoreactive clones. This crossreactivity analysis covered spike protein alone, no other viral proteins.

As concerns this clone: What it recognizes is unknown.

Measured with immunoSEQ multiplex PCR; TCRdb has only the in-frame clones, and not every one. The sample shows 37,000 or so clones, around 85% of them seen only once. Cryopreserved PBMCs were CD4-enriched, then split into naive and memory cells. Sequencing input: memory CD4+ T cells from PBMCs. This TCR was recovered from an adult with COVID-19.

The CDR3 loop reads CASRDAGSSYNEQFF. CDR3 sequence (DNA): TGTGCCAGCAGAGATGCCGGGAGCTCCTACAATGAGCAGTTCTTC. This chain connects TRBV6-5 to TRBJ2-1, with D maybe TRBD2 (6 bases). The CDR3 totals 15 residues. Deletions cut 6 bases from V and 0 bases from J, with 12 bases between. Germline V lookup: CDR1 MNHEY, CDR2 SVGAGI.